Sequencing of this TCR beta chain was carried out in a study of blood T cell repertoires in COVID-19. As for the study in general: Sample material is recorded as cDNA or gDNA derived from T cells, B-cell-depleted T cells, or PBMCs.

The method was immunoSEQ multiplex PCR; TCRdb's version includes in-frame clones alone and lacks a portion of them. Here the sample spans some 260,000 clones, about 90% being singletons. This clone was found a few times. V was trimmed by 5 bases and J by 3 bases, leaving 11 bases between them. The germline V gene encodes CDR1 SGHNT and CDR2 YENEEA. CDR3 length: 15 amino acids. The sample taken for sequencing was PBMCs or T cells enriched from blood (not recorded which). This TCR came from a woman aged 18-35 years who had recovered from COVID-19. This chain uses TRBV11-3 with TRBJ1-6, with D unclear. CDR3 nucleotides: TGTGCCAGCAGCCCCTCGGGGATCTATAATTCACCCCTCCACTTT. It encodes CASSPSGIYNSPLHF.